This TCR beta chain was sequenced in a study of T cell repertoires in cytomegalovirus infection. On the study more broadly: Matching HLA type, along with CMV infection, was indicated by public TCR beta signatures.

One entry per CDR3 protein, called by TCRdb with MiXCR from the reads. The sample has about 210,000 distinct CDR3 sequences; under 8.5% are singletons. General study findings and limits: Dominant in the ex vivo response were TCR beta clonotypes restricted by HLA-C and specific for CMV.

Trimming removed 2 bases from V and 2 bases from J, with 8 bases in between. The length of the CDR3 is 14 residues. CDR1 SNHLY and CDR2 FYNNEI come from the germline V gene. Comment on this clonotype: Its antigen is unknown.

The TCR comes from a human donor in good health (CMV status not recorded). Some clones in this sample may be carry-over from other donors' samples. Sequenced input: PBMCs. The rearrangement joins TRBV2 to TRBJ2-3; D is ambiguous. Here the CDR3 reads CASSEKTLTDTQYF. As DNA, the CDR3 is TGTGCCAGCAGTGAAAAGACACTCACAGATACGCAGTATTTT.